This T cell receptor (beta chain) was captured in a study of blood T cells in healthy people across ages. This clonotype was observed a handful of times. A J-beta primer mix and a sample-barcoded 5' primer were used in a second PCR of roughly 6 to 12 cycles. TCRdb reprocessed the 5' RACE reads with MiXCR, giving one entry per CDR3 protein. Among about 1.8 million distinct CDR3 sequences listed, 49% were seen once. This CDR3 spans 14 amino acids. Trimming took 3 bases from V and 4 from J, leaving 9 bases between them. Germline lookup yields CDR1 LGHNA and CDR2 YSLEER. Sequenced sample: blood. The chain combines TRBV4-3 with TRBJ1-4; D call uncertain. This TCR derives from a woman in her forties in good health. The CDR3 here is CASSQDGNNEKLFF. CDR3 nucleotide sequence: TGCGCCAGCAGCCAGGACGGCAATAATGAAAAACTGTTTTTT.